The rows below give T cell receptor beta chains drawn from one sample of a study of CD8+ T cells in alopecia areata. Sequenced by immunoSEQ multiplex PCR; TCRdb stores in-frame clones only, minus some. The data hold some 160,000 clones, with less than 65% observed a single time. Material for sequencing was CD8+ T cells sorted from blood. These TCRs come from a human donor in good health. Both conserved end residues are part of each CDR3. Each record gives: D gene, J gene, clone size, V gene, CDR3 DNA, CDR3 protein. D genes are given only for firm matches. Not all rows give a size; the values are once, few, many and, for expanded clones, a class.

D: -
J: TRBJ2-3
size: -
V: TRBV25-1
DNA: TGTGCCAGCAGTAGCGGAAACACAGATACGCAGTATTTT
CDR3: CASSSGNTDTQYF

D: -
J: TRBJ2-3
size: once
V: TRBV6-6
DNA: TGTGCCAGCAGTTACCCGGGGGATACGCAGTATTTT
CDR3: CASSYPGDTQYF

D: -
J: TRBJ2-5
size: -
V: TRBV11-2
DNA: TGTGCCAGCAGTGGGGAGTCTACAGAGACCCAGTACTTC
CDR3: CASSGESTETQYF

D: -
J: TRBJ2-1
size: -
V: TRBV25-1
DNA: TGTGCCAGCAGTTTCCCGGGACTTATGGGGTACAATGAGCAGTTCTTC
CDR3: CASSFPGLMGYNEQFF

D: -
J: TRBJ2-5
size: -
V: TRBV6-1
DNA: TGTGCCAGCAGTGACCCGCAGGACGCCACACAAGAGACCCAGTACTTC
CDR3: CASSDPQDATQETQYF

D: -
J: TRBJ2-4
size: -
V: TRBV9
DNA: TGTGCCAGCAGCGTAGCGGACACGCAAAACATTCAGTACTTC
CDR3: CASSVADTQNIQYF

D: -
J: TRBJ2-2
size: few
V: TRBV4-1
DNA: TGCGCCAGCAGCCCCGGGGTTGACACCGGGGAGCTGTTTTTT
CDR3: CASSPGVDTGELFF

D: -
J: TRBJ2-3
size: -
V: TRBV5-1
DNA: TGCGCCAGCAGCTCCGGACTACCTAGGGATACGCAGTATTTT
CDR3: CASSSGLPRDTQYF

D: -
J: TRBJ2-3
size: -
V: TRBV9
DNA: TGTGCCAGCAGCGTAGAACCAGGGCCAGGGGCAGATACGCAGTATTTT
CDR3: CASSVEPGPGADTQYF

D: -
J: TRBJ1-1
size: -
V: TRBV7-9
DNA: TGTGCCAGCATCAACCCCTCGAACACTGAAGCTTTCTTT
CDR3: CASINPSNTEAFF

D: -
J: TRBJ1-4
size: -
V: TRBV30
DNA: TGTGCCTGGAGTCCGACCCCCGGCGGGGCTAATGAAAAACTGTTTTTT
CDR3: CAWSPTPGGANEKLFF

D: -
J: TRBJ2-7
size: -
V: TRBV6-1
DNA: TGTGCCAGCAGCGCAGGGCCCTATACCTACGAGCAGTACTTC
CDR3: CASSAGPYTYEQYF

D: TRBD1
J: TRBJ1-1
size: -
V: TRBV27
DNA: TGTGCCAGCAGTTTATCGTTAGGGACAGTGAACACTGAAGCTTTCTTT
CDR3: CASSLSLGTVNTEAFF

D: -
J: TRBJ2-1
size: -
V: TRBV5-6
DNA: TGTGCCAGCAGCTTGGAGGACAATGAGCAGTTCTTC
CDR3: CASSLEDNEQFF

D: -
J: TRBJ2-7
size: -
V: TRBV27
DNA: TGTGCCAGCAGTCCAGGGCGATCCTACGAGCAGTACTTC
CDR3: CASSPGRSYEQYF

D: TRBD1
J: TRBJ1-2
size: -
V: TRBV4-1
DNA: TGCGCCAGCAGCCAACCCCTGGACAGGGGTGGCTACACCTTC
CDR3: CASSQPLDRGGYTF

D: -
J: TRBJ2-7
size: -
V: TRBV10-3
DNA: TGTGCCATCAGTGACTGGCTCGAGCAGTACTTC
CDR3: CAISDWLEQYF

D: -
J: TRBJ2-7
size: few
V: TRBV4-1
DNA: TGCGCCAGCAGCCAAGAGGTCAATTCCTACGAGCAGTACTTC
CDR3: CASSQEVNSYEQYF

D: TRBD2
J: TRBJ2-7
size: few
V: TRBV6-5
DNA: TGTGCCAGCAGTGACCTAGCGGGAGGATACGAGCAGTACTTC
CDR3: CASSDLAGGYEQYF

D: -
J: TRBJ2-7
size: -
V: TRBV15
DNA: TGTGCCACCAGCGCACGGGACACTGGGTTCTACGAGCAGTACTTC
CDR3: CATSARDTGFYEQYF

D: TRBD1
J: TRBJ2-5
size: -
V: TRBV29-1
DNA: TGCAGCGTTCCAGGGGGCAGGGCGGGGACCCAGTACTTC
CDR3: CSVPGGRAGTQYF

D: TRBD1
J: TRBJ2-6
size: -
V: TRBV5-4
DNA: TGTGCCAGCAGCTGGCCCGACAGGGCTGGGGCCAACGTCCTGACTTTC
CDR3: CASSWPDRAGANVLTF

D: TRBD1
J: TRBJ2-7
size: -
V: TRBV2
DNA: TGTGCCAGCAGTGAACCGGGACAGGGGGCATACGAGCAGTACTTC
CDR3: CASSEPGQGAYEQYF

D: -
J: TRBJ1-1
size: medium-sized
V: TRBV5-1
DNA: TGCGCCAGCAGCTTGGACAGCCTGGGCAGGTCACGGGCTTTCTTT
CDR3: CASSLDSLGRSRAFF

D: -
J: TRBJ1-2
size: -
V: TRBV25-1
DNA: TGTGCCAGCAGTGAATCCGTCTCGGGAGGCTACACCTTC
CDR3: CASSESVSGGYTF

D: TRBD2
J: TRBJ2-7
size: -
V: TRBV11-2
DNA: TGTGCCAGCAGACCGGGGCCAGATAGACTAGCCCGCTACGAGCAGTACTTC
CDR3: CASRPGPDRLARYEQYF

D: TRBD1
J: TRBJ2-5
size: -
V: TRBV9
DNA: TGTGCCAGCAGCGGACAGGGGGTTTCGGAAGAGACCCAGTACTTC
CDR3: CASSGQGVSEETQYF

D: TRBD2
J: TRBJ2-1
size: -
V: TRBV29-1
DNA: TGCAGCGTAAGCGGGAGATACAATGAGCAGTTCTTC
CDR3: CSVSGRYNEQFF

D: -
J: TRBJ2-5
size: -
V: TRBV27
DNA: TGTGCCAGCAGCCCCAGGGGCAGGACCCAGTACTTC
CDR3: CASSPRGRTQYF

D: -
J: TRBJ2-3
size: once
V: TRBV11-2
DNA: TGTGCCAGCAGCTTAGATTCAGCAGATACGCAGTATTTT
CDR3: CASSLDSADTQYF

D: -
J: TRBJ2-7
size: -
V: TRBV2
DNA: TGTGCCAGCAGTGAGGTCGCGTCTGGCGAGCAGTACTTC
CDR3: CASSEVASGEQYF

D: TRBD1
J: TRBJ1-1
size: -
V: TRBV13
DNA: TGTGCCAGCACCCTAGGGGACAGGGGGTTGAACACTGAAGCTTTCTTT
CDR3: CASTLGDRGLNTEAFF

D: -
J: TRBJ2-3
size: few
V: TRBV29-1
DNA: TGCAGCGGCATAGGCAGGGGCCCTTCCACAGATACGCAGTATTTT
CDR3: CSGIGRGPSTDTQYF

D: -
J: TRBJ2-2
size: few
V: TRBV7-3
DNA: TGTGCCAGCAGCCCTTACACCGGGGAGCTGTTTTTT
CDR3: CASSPYTGELFF

D: -
J: TRBJ2-2
size: -
V: TRBV21-1
DNA: TGTGCCAGCAGCGAAAGAGGGGTAGCGGGATTCAACACCGGGGAGCTGTTTTTT
CDR3: CASSERGVAGFNTGELFF

D: -
J: TRBJ2-1
size: -
V: TRBV6-5
DNA: TGTGCCAGCAGAGACGACAGTTACAATGAGCAGTTCTTC
CDR3: CASRDDSYNEQFF

D: TRBD2
J: TRBJ2-1
size: once
V: TRBV5-1
DNA: TGCGCCAGCAGCTTCAGCGGGGGCCACTACAATGAGCAGTTCTTC
CDR3: CASSFSGGHYNEQFF

D: -
J: TRBJ1-5
size: -
V: TRBV7-2
DNA: TGTGCCAGCAGCTTAGGGACAATGGGCAATCAGCCCCAGCATTTT
CDR3: CASSLGTMGNQPQHF

D: -
J: TRBJ2-3
size: -
V: TRBV9
DNA: TGTGCCAGCAGCCCCCACTTCGATACGCAGTATTTT
CDR3: CASSPHFDTQYF

D: -
J: TRBJ1-2
size: -
V: TRBV4-1
DNA: TGCGCCAGCAGCCAAGAAAGGGAACGGGGCTATGGCTACACCTTC
CDR3: CASSQERERGYGYTF

D: -
J: TRBJ2-3
size: -
V: TRBV6-5
DNA: TGTGCCAGCAGTGAAGATAAGGGAGATACGCAGTATTTT
CDR3: CASSEDKGDTQYF

D: -
J: TRBJ1-3
size: -
V: TRBV4-1
DNA: TGCGCCAGCAGCCCGACGACCCACTCTGGAAACACCATATATTTT
CDR3: CASSPTTHSGNTIYF

D: -
J: TRBJ2-7
size: -
V: TRBV5-6
DNA: TGTGCCAGCAGCTTGTCGACGGTGCGCTACGAGCAGTACTTC
CDR3: CASSLSTVRYEQYF

D: -
J: TRBJ2-7
size: few
V: TRBV29-1
DNA: TGCAGCGTTGCCGGGGTAGGGGAGTACGAGCAGTACTTC
CDR3: CSVAGVGEYEQYF

D: -
J: TRBJ1-1
size: -
V: TRBV30
DNA: TGTGCCTGGAGAAGGATCCTGAACACTGAAGCTTTCTTT
CDR3: CAWRRILNTEAFF

D: -
J: TRBJ2-7
size: -
V: TRBV6-5
DNA: TGTGCCAGCAGTTCGGCTAGATACGAGCAGTACTTC
CDR3: CASSSARYEQYF

D: TRBD2
J: TRBJ2-7
size: once
V: TRBV7-8
DNA: TGTGCCAGCAGCGGGGGGGAGGTGGGCTACGAGCAGTACTTC
CDR3: CASSGGEVGYEQYF

D: -
J: TRBJ2-7
size: -
V: TRBV27
DNA: TGTGCCAGCAGTTTCCATCATACCGCCTACGAGCAGTACTTC
CDR3: CASSFHHTAYEQYF

D: TRBD2
J: TRBJ2-1
size: -
V: TRBV30
DNA: TGTGCCTGGAGTTGGCTAGCGGTATACAATGAGCAGTTCTTC
CDR3: CAWSWLAVYNEQFF

D: TRBD1
J: TRBJ1-2
size: -
V: TRBV29-1
DNA: TGCAGCGTTGACGACAGGGCGGGGGGCTACACCTTC
CDR3: CSVDDRAGGYTF

D: TRBD2
J: TRBJ2-7
size: -
V: TRBV4-1
DNA: TGCGCCAGCAGCCAAGAGAGAGCGGGAGCTCGCGAGCAGTACTTC
CDR3: CASSQERAGAREQYF

D: TRBD2
J: TRBJ2-1
size: many
V: TRBV5-1
DNA: TGCGCCAGCAGCTTAGGACTAGCGGATCCTAACTACAATGAGCAGTTCTTC
CDR3: CASSLGLADPNYNEQFF

D: -
J: TRBJ2-1
size: -
V: TRBV19
DNA: TGTGCCAGTAGTATGGGCTCCTCCTACAATGAGCAGTTCTTC
CDR3: CASSMGSSYNEQFF

D: -
J: TRBJ1-1
size: -
V: TRBV5-6
DNA: TGTGCCAGCAGCTTGTCCCGGACAGTCCTCAACACTGAAGCTTTCTTT
CDR3: CASSLSRTVLNTEAFF

D: TRBD2
J: TRBJ2-7
size: -
V: TRBV13
DNA: TGTGCCAGCAGCACTGGACTAGGTTTCTACGAGCAGTACTTC
CDR3: CASSTGLGFYEQYF

D: -
J: TRBJ2-7
size: few
V: TRBV13
DNA: TGTGCCAGCAGCTCAAGACAGGCTAATTTCTACGAGCAGTACTTC
CDR3: CASSSRQANFYEQYF

D: -
J: TRBJ2-3
size: -
V: TRBV29-1
DNA: TGCAGCGTTGTGTCGGCTAGGGACGGAAAGCCAGATACGCAGTATTTT
CDR3: CSVVSARDGKPDTQYF

D: TRBD1
J: TRBJ1-2
size: few
V: TRBV28
DNA: TGTGCCAGCAGTCCAGGGACAGGGGGCTATGGCTACACCTTC
CDR3: CASSPGTGGYGYTF

D: TRBD1
J: TRBJ2-7
size: -
V: TRBV28
DNA: TGTGCCAGCAGCCAATGGGGACAGGGGTCCGGAGACGAGCAGTACTTC
CDR3: CASSQWGQGSGDEQYF

D: -
J: TRBJ1-5
size: -
V: TRBV12-5
DNA: TGTGCTAGTGGAAAGGGCGCCAATCAGCCCCAGCATTTT
CDR3: CASGKGANQPQHF